One TCR beta chain is described in this entry. In the authors' methods: Estimates of nucleated cell counts were drawn from the amplification of reference gene primers. TCRdb's table, derived via immunoSEQ multiplex PCR, lists solely in-frame clones and lacks some. V, J and clone size were drawn from that table, and D and trimming were deduced from the DNA. The sample includes over 250,000 clones, approximately 89% of them seen just once. This sample stems from a study of blood T cell repertoires in COVID-19. Study-level information: The analysed material was cDNA or gDNA that came from T cells, B-cell-depleted T cells, or PBMCs.

The V and J ends lost 4 bases and 6 bases respectively, with 11 bases between them. Germline V CDR1 and CDR2: SGHRS, YFSETQ. This CDR3 has 13 residues. The sequence came from a woman aged 55-70 years with acute or convalescent COVID-19. Sequenced sample: peripheral blood. The chain recombines TRBV5-1 with TRBJ2-1; D is perhaps TRBD2 (6 bases). CDR3 amino acids: CASSTLATNEQFF. DNA of the CDR3: TGCGCCAGCAGCACCCTAGCGACCAATGAGCAGTTCTTC.